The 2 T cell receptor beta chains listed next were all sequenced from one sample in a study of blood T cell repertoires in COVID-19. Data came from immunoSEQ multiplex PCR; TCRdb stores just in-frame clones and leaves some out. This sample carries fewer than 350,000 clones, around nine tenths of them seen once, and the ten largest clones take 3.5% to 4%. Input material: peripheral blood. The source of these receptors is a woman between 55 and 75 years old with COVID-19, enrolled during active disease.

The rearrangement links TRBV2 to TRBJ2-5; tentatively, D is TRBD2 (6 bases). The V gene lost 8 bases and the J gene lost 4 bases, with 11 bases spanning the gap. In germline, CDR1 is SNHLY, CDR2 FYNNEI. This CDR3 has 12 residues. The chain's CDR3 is CASRGEAETQYF. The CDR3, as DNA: TGTGCCAGCCGTGGGGAGGCAGAGACCCAGTACTTC.

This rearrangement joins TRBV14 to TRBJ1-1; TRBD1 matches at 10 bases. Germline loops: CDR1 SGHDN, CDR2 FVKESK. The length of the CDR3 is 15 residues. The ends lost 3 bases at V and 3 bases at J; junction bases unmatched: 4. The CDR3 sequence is CASSQLGQGYTEAFF. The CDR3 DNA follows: TGTGCCAGCAGCCAGTTGGGACAGGGGTACACTGAAGCTTTCTTT.